Included here is one T cell receptor (beta chain) sequence, with context. Its antigen remains unidentified. The data belong to a study of OX40 agonist ivuxolimab in advanced cancers. As for the study in general: Patients received intravenous ivuxolimab every 2 weeks at 0.01 to 10 mg/kg. The mean age was approximately 60 years, ranging from about 20 to 85, with under 90% of participants male. Hepatocellular carcinoma, melanoma, renal cell or head and neck cancer was diagnosed in the dose-escalation patients.

Study-wide results and limits: There was clonal expansion of CD4+ and CD8+ blood T cells by week 6 at 0.1 to 3.0 mg/kg.

The table came from immunoSEQ multiplex PCR; TCRdb's copy has only in-frame clones and leaves some out. This table holds tens of thousands of clones, around 87% found once. The clonotype originates from an adult with an advanced solid tumor such as melanoma, head and neck, liver or kidney cancer. The starting material was CD4+ or CD8+ T cells sorted from blood, obtained in a trial of the OX40 agonist ivuxolimab.

CDR3 nucleotides: TGTGCCAGCAGTTTTGGCGGTCTGACCTACGAGCAGTACTTC. It encodes CASSFGGLTYEQYF. The V call is TRBV27, the J call TRBJ2-7; no firm D call. The germline V and J ends were trimmed by 3 bases and 2 bases, with 11 bases remaining between them. The CDR3 extends over 14 amino acids. Germline V lookup: CDR1 MNHEY, CDR2 SMNVEV (reference sequence).